This TCR beta chain comes out of a study of blood T cell repertoires in COVID-19. Study-wide context: The study drew acute and convalescent COVID-19 samples from the United States, Italy and Spain. PBMCs, B-cell-depleted T cells, or T cells provided the cDNA or gDNA that made up the material.

Germline assignment: CDR1 LNHDA and CDR2 SQIVND (reference sequence). The V and J ends lost 1 base and 4 bases, in that order; junction bases with no gene match: 2. The CDR3 contains 16 residues. Per the study methods: The assay estimated nucleated cells by amplifying reference gene primers. Repertoires were generated with immunoSEQ multiplex PCR, while TCRdb's copy carries only in-frame clones and drops some. V, J and clone size are those of that table, while D and trimming were read from the DNA. The sample contains fewer than 150,000 clones, about nine tenths of which appear only once. The chain couples TRBV19 to TRBJ2-2, with 11 bases fitting TRBD1. The source material was peripheral blood. This TCR came from a human donor in a cohort sampled during active COVID-19. The CDR3 spells CASSIGGTGGTGELFF. As DNA, the CDR3 is TGTGCCAGTAGTATAGGTGGGACAGGGGGCACCGGGGAGCTGTTTTTT.